These 11 T cell receptor beta chains originate from one sample sequenced in a study of cytomegalovirus exposure and HLA in healthy donors. PCR amplification relied on 60 Vbeta primers (plus 13 Jbeta primers). Some clones are missing from TCRdb's copy, which holds only in-frame ones; the method was immunoSEQ multiplex PCR. The repertoire has about 91,000 clones, around 80% of them found once; the top ten carry about 4.5%. The sample comprised PBMCs. The receptor set was obtained from a male donor in good health and CMV-seropositive.

This rearrangement joins TRBV6-6 to TRBJ2-7, with 7 bases aligning to TRBD1. J lost 3 bases, V lost 4 bases, and 3 bases had no gene match. The CDR3 is 13 residues long. CDR1 is MNHNY, CDR2 SVGAGI, per germline (reference sequence). CDR3 sequence: CASSSGGSYEQYF. The DNA of the CDR3 is TGTGCCAGCAGTTCAGGGGGTAGCTACGAGCAGTACTTC.

V gene TRBV27 combines with J gene TRBJ2-7; D possibly corresponds to TRBD1 (5 bases). Trimming took 4 bases from V and 0 from J, leaving 7 bases between them. Germline V gene data show CDR1 as MNHEY and CDR2 as SMNVEV (reference sequence). The CDR3 has 13 amino acids. CDR3 loop: CASSWGSSYEQYF. As DNA, the CDR3 is TGTGCCAGCAGTTGGGGCAGCTCCTACGAGCAGTACTTC.

This rearrangement joins TRBV30 to TRBJ1-2; unclear D gene. This CDR3 comprises 11 residues. The V end lost 3 bases, the J end lost 4 bases, and 6 bases lay between the germline ends. Per germline, CDR1 GTSNPN and CDR2 SVGIG (reference sequence). The CDR3 bases are TGTGCCTGGAGCGAGGTCTATGGCTACACCTTC. The encoded protein is CAWSEVYGYTF.

The chain couples TRBV5-4 to TRBJ1-5; D uncertain. The CDR3 has 15 amino acids. Germline V CDR1 and CDR2: SGHNT, YYREEE (reference sequence). V was trimmed by 0 bases and J by 5 bases, leaving 12 bases between them. In nucleotides, the CDR3 is TGTGCCAGCAGCTTGGGTGCCGGGAGCGATCAGCCCCAGCATTTT. As protein: CASSLGAGSDQPQHF.

The chain has TRBV6-5 and TRBJ1-4; D remains ambiguous. Per germline, CDR1 MNHEY and CDR2 SVGAGI. With 0 bases removed from V and 4 bases from J, the gap between germline ends came to 6 bases. This CDR3 contains 14 residues. The CDR3: CASSYSSLNEKLFF. The CDR3, as DNA: TGTGCCAGCAGTTACTCGAGTCTTAATGAAAAACTGTTTTTT.

This chain links TRBV12-5 with TRBJ1-2; no clear D. V was trimmed by 3 bases and J by 6 bases, leaving 17 bases between them. This CDR3 spans 15 amino acids. Germline loops: CDR1 LGHNT, CDR2 FRNRAP. The CDR3 spells CASGFGGRGTDGYTF. The CDR3 nucleotides are TGTGCTAGTGGTTTCGGCGGGCGGGGTACCGATGGCTACACCTTC. The variable domain in full, with the rest retrieved from reference TRBV12-5 and TRBJ1-2, is DARVTQTPRHKVTEMGQEVTMRCQPILGHNTVFWYRQTMMQGLELLAYFRNRAPLDDSGMPKDRFSAEMPDATLATLKIQPSEPRDSAVYFCASGFGGRGTDGYTFGSGTRLTVV.

A note on this clone: The germline gene is not matched at one end of the junction; a read error may be the cause. The J gene is TRBJ1-3, the V gene TRBV4-1, with unresolved D. From germline, CDR1 is MGHRA and CDR2 YSYEKL. This CDR3 has 17 amino acids. The CDR3 region is CASTQDPKRSSGNTIYF. CDR3 bases: TGCGCCAGCACCCAAGATCCCAAGCGAAGCTCTGGAAACACCATATATTTT.

V and J are TRBV27 and TRBJ2-1; D gene ambiguous. The germline gives CDR1 MNHEY, CDR2 SMNVEV (reference sequence). Trimming stripped 2 bases from V and 9 bases from J, with 5 bases between. The CDR3 totals 11 residues. The CDR3 is CASSLGVEQFF. The CDR3 DNA sequence: TGTGCCAGCAGTTTAGGAGTTGAGCAGTTCTTC.

This clone was picked up one time. DNA of the CDR3: TGTGCCAGCAGTTTAGGTGACTCCTATGGCTACACCTTC. This codes for CASSLGDSYGYTF. The chain uses TRBV6-6 and TRBJ1-2; D gene ambiguous. CDR1 MNHNY and CDR2 SVGAGI come from the germline V gene (reference sequence). Trimming removed 4 bases from V and 4 bases from J, with 10 bases in between. The CDR3 loop spans 13 amino acids.

As regards this clone: At one of its ends the junction is not consistent with the germline gene, which may arise from a read error. Different DNA sequences within this sample yield the same CDR3. The genes are TRBV6-5 and TRBJ1-1; D perhaps matches TRBD1 (5 bases). Germline V gives CDR1 MNHEY, CDR2 SVGAGI. This CDR3 region has 13 residues. This CDR3 reads CASSYGGLTEAFF. CDR3 coding DNA: TGTGCCAGCAGCTATGGGGGACTCACTGAGGCTTTCTTT.

This clone was detected only a few times. CDR3 bases: TGTGCCAGCCGAAACGGGGGGGCCTATACGCAGTATTTT. Translating it yields CASRNGGAYTQYF. This chain uses TRBV6-5 with TRBJ2-3; 8 bases map to TRBD2. V lost 8 bases, J lost 7 bases, and 8 bases stayed unmatched. The CDR3 loop spans 13 amino acids. CDR1 and CDR2 from the germline V gene are MNHEY and SVGAGI.